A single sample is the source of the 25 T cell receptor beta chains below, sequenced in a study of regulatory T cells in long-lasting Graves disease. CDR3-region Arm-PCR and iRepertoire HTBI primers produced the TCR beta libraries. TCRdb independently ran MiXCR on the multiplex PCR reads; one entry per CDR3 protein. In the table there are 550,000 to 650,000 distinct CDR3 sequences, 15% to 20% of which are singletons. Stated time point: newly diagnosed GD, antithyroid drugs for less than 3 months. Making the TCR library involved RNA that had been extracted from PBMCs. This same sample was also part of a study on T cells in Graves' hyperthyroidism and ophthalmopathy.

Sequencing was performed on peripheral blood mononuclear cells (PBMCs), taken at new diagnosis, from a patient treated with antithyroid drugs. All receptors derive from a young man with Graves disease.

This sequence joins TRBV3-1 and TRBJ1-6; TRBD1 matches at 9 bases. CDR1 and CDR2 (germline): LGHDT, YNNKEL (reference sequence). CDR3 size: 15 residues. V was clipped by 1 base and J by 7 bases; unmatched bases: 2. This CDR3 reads CASSQAQGANSPLHF. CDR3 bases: TGTGCCAGCAGCCAAGCACAGGGGGCGAATTCACCCCTCCACTTT.

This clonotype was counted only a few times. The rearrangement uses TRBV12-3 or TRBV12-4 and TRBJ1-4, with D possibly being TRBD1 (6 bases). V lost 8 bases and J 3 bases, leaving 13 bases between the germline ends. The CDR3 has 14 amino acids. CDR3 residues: CASGVRGSNEKLFF. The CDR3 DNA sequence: TGTGCCAGCGGGGTCAGGGGTTCTAATGAAAAACTGTTTTTT.

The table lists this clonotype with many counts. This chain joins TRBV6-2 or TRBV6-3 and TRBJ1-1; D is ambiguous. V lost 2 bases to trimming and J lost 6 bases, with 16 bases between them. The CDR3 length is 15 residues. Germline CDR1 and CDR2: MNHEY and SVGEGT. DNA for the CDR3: TGTGCCAGCAGTTACGGAGACGGAGCGGTGGCTGAAGCTTTCTTT. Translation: CASSYGDGAVAEAFF.

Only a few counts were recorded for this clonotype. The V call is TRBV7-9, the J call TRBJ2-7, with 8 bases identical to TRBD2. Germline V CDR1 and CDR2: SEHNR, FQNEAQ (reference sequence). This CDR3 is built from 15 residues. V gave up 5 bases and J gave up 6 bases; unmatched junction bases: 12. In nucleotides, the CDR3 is TGTGCCAGCAGCCCCCCGGGACTAGTTGGGGGCGAGCAGTACTTC. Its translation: CASSPPGLVGGEQYF. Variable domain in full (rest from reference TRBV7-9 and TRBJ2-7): DTGVSQNPRHKITKRGQNVTFRCDPISEHNRLYWYRQTLGQGPEFLTYFQNEAQLEKSRLLSDRFSAERPKGSFSTLEIQRTEQGDSAMYLCASSPPGLVGGEQYFGPGTRLTVT.

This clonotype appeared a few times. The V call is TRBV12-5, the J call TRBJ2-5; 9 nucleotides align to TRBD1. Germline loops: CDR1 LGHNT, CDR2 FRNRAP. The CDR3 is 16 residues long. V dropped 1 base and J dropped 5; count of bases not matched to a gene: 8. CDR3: CASGLGITGGAETQYF. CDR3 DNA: TGTGCTAGTGGTTTGGGGATAACAGGGGGCGCGGAGACCCAGTACTTC.

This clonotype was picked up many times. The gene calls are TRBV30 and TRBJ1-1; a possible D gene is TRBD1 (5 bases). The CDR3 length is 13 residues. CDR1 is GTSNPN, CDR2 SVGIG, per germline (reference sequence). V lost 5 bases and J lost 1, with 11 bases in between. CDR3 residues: CAWSDGTNTEAFF. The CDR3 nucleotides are TGTGCCTGGTCTGACGGGACGAACACTGAAGCTTTCTTT.

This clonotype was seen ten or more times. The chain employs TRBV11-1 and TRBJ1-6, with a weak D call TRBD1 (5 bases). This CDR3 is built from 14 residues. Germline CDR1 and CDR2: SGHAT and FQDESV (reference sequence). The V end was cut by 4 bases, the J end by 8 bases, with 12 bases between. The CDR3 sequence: CASSSLRDDSPLHF. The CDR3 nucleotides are TGTGCCAGCAGCTCACTCCGGGACGATTCACCCCTCCACTTT.

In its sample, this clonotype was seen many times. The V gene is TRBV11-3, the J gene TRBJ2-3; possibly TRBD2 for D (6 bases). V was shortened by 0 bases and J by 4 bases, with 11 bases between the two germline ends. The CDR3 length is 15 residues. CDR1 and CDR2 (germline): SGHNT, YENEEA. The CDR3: CASSLDGSSPDTQYF. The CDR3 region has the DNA TGTGCCAGCAGCTTAGACGGGAGTAGCCCAGATACGCAGTATTTT.

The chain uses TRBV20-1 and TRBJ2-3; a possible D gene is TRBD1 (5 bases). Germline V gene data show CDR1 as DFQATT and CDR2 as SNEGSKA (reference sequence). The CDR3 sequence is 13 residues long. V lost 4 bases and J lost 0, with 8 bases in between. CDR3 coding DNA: TGCAGTGCTAAGGGGCCAAGCACAGATACGCAGTATTTT. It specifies CSAKGPSTDTQYF.

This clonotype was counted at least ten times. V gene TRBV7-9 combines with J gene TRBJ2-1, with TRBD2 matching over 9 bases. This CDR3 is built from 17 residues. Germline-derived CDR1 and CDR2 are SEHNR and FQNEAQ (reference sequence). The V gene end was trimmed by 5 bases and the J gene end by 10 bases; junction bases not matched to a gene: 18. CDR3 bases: TGTGCCAGCAGCCCCCTCCTGCCGACTAGCGGCGAAGGGGAGCAGTTCTTC. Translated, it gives CASSPLLPTSGEGEQFF.

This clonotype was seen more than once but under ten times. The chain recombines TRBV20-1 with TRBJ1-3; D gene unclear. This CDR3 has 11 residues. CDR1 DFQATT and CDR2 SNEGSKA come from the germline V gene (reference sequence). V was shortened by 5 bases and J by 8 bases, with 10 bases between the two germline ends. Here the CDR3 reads CSAPSSDTIYF. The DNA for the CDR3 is TGCAGTGCTCCCTCGTCGGACACCATATATTTT.

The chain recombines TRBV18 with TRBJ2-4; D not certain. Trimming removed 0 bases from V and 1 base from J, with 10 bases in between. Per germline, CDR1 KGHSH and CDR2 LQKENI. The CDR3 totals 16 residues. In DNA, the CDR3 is TGTGCCAGCTCACCACCCATAAGACACGCCAAAAACATTCAGTACTTC. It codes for CASSPPIRHAKNIQYF.

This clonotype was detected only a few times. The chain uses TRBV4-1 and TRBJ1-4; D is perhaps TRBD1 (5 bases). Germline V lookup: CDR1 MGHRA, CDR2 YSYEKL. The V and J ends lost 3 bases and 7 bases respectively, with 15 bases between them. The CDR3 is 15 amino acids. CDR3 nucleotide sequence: TGCGCCAGCAGCCAGCTAGGGGTTGTGACTGAAAAACTGTTTTTT. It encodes CASSQLGVVTEKLFF.

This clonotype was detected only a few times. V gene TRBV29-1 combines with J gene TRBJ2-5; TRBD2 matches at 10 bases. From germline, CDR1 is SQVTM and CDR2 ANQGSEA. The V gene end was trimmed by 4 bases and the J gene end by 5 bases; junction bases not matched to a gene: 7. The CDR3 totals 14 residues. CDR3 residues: CSVVLASGSETQYF. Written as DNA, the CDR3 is TGCAGCGTTGTCTTAGCTAGCGGGAGTGAGACCCAGTACTTC. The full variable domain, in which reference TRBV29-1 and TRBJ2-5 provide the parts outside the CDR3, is SAVISQKPSRDICQRGTSLTIQCQVDSQVTMMFWYRQQPGQSLTLIATANQGSEATYESGFVIDKFPISRPNLTFSTLTVSNMSPEDSSIYLCSVVLASGSETQYFGPGTRLLVL.

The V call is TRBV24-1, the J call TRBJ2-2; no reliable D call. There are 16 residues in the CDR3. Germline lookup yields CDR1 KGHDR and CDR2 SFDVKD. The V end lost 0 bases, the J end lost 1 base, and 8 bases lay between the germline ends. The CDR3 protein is CATSDLTEMNTGELFF. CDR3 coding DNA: TGTGCCACCAGTGATTTGACCGAAATGAACACCGGGGAGCTGTTTTTT.

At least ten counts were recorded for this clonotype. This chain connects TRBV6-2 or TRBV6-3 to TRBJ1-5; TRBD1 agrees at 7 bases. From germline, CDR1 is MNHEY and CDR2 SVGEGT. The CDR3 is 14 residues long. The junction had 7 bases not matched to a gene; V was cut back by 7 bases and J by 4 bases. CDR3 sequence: CASTATGRNQPQHF. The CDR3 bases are TGTGCCAGCACGGCGACAGGGAGGAATCAGCCCCAGCATTTT.

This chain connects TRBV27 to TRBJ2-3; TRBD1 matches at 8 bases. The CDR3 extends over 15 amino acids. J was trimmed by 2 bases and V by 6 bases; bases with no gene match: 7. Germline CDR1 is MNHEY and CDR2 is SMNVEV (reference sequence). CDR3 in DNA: TGTGCCAGCAGACGCGGGACAGGATTCACAGATACGCAGTATTTT. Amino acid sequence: CASRRGTGFTDTQYF.

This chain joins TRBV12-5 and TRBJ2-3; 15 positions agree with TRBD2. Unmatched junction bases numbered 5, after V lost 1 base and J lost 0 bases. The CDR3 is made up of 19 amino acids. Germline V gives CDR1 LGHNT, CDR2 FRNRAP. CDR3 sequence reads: CASGLGPGLAGGSTDTQYF. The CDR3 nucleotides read TGTGCTAGTGGTTTGGGACCGGGACTAGCGGGAGGTAGCACAGATACGCAGTATTTT.

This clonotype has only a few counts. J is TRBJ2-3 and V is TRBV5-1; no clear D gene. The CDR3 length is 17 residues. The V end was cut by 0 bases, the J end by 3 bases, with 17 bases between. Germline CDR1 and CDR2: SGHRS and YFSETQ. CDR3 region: CASSLGGFSAGTDTQYF. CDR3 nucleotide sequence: TGCGCCAGCAGCTTGGGAGGTTTCTCGGCTGGGACAGATACGCAGTATTTT.

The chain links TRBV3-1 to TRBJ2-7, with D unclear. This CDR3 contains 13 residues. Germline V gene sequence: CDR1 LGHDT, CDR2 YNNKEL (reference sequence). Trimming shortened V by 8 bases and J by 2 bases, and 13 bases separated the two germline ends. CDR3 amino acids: CASADGVTYEQYF. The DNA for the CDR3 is TGTGCCAGCGCGGACGGCGTAACCTACGAGCAGTACTTC.

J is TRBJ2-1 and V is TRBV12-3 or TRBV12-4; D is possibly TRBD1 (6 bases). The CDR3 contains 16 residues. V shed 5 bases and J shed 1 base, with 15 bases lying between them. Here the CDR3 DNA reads TGTGCCAGCAGTCTCCCCGCACAGGGTTCCTACAATGAGCAGTTCTTC. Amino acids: CASSLPAQGSYNEQFF.

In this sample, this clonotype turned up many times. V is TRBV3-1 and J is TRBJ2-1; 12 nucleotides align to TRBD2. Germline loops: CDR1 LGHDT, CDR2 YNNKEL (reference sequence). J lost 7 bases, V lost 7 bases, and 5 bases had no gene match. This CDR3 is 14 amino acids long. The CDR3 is CASTTSGSRNEQFF. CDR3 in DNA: TGTGCCAGCACGACTAGCGGGAGCCGAAATGAGCAGTTCTTC.

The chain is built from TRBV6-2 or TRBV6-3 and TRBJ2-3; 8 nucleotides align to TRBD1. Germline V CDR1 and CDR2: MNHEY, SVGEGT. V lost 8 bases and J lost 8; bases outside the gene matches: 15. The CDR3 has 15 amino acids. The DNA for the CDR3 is TGTGCCAGCCAAGTAGGGGCAGGGGGCGCCCCTACGCAGTATTTT. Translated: CASQVGAGGAPTQYF.

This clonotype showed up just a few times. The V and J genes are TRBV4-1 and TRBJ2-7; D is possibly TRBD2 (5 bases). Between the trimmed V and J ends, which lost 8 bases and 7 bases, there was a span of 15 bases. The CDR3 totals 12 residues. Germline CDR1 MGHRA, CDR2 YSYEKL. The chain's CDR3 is CASGLVGEEQYF. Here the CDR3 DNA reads TGCGCCAGCGGTTTGGTGGGAGAAGAGCAGTACTTC.

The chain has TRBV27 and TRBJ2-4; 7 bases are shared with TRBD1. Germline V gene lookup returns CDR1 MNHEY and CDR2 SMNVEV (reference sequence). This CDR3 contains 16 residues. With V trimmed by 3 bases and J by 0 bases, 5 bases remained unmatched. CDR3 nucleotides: TGTGCCAGCAGTTTGACAGGGTACTTAGCCAAAAACATTCAGTACTTC. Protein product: CASSLTGYLAKNIQYF.